Listed below are T cell receptor beta chains from one sample, sequenced in a study of T-cell reconstitution after alpha-beta-depleted transplantation in children. TCRdb reprocessed the PCR reads with MiXCR, giving one entry per CDR3 protein. Here the sample spans around 450,000 distinct CDR3 sequences, about 10% being singletons. The sample was PBMCs, taken before TCRalphabeta/CD19-depleted stem cell transplant. The origin of the receptors is a child aged 2 to 9 with inherited bone marrow failure, due to receive a stem cell transplant. Both conserved end residues are part of each CDR3. The D gene is left open where the match is weak. Some rows have no size entry. The others give once, few or many, or a class for an expanded clone.

V	length	D	size	J	DNA	CDR3
TRBV4-3	16	-	many	TRBJ2-3	TGCGCCAGCAGCCAAGATTCGGGCTGGTCGACAGATACGCAGTATTTT	CASSQDSGWSTDTQYF
TRBV12-2	19	-	-	TRBJ1-5	TGTGCAAGTCGCTTAGAGCAAAAAACAGAGGACAGCGGCAATCAGCCCCAGCATTTT	CASRLEQKTEDSGNQPQHF
TRBV14	16	TRBD1	few	TRBJ2-7	TGTGCCAGCAGCCAATTCCCTAGACAGGGATCCTACGAGCAGTACTTC	CASSQFPRQGSYEQYF
TRBV29-1	18	-	few	TRBJ2-2	TGCAGCGTTGAACAGGGGGCTAGCGGCCCTCTAAACACCGGGGAGCTGTTTTTT	CSVEQGASGPLNTGELFF
TRBV6-5	13	TRBD2	few	TRBJ2-4	TGTGCCAGCAAGGAGGCTAGCGGGATAGGTCAGTACTTC	CASKEASGIGQYF
TRBV12-3/TRBV12-4	15	TRBD2	many	TRBJ2-1	TGTGCCAGCAGTTTAGAGAGGTATAGCGGGGATGAGCAGTTCTTC	CASSLERYSGDEQFF
TRBV28	14	-	many	TRBJ1-1	TGTGCCAGCAGTCCTCGGGCCCTGGGGACTGAAGCTTTCTTT	CASSPRALGTEAFF
TRBV5-6	14	-	many	TRBJ2-1	TGTGCCAGCAGCTTGGATTGGATCAACAATGAGCAGTTCTTC	CASSLDWINNEQFF
TRBV27	14	-	many	TRBJ2-7	TGTGCCAGCAGTGCCCACGGGGCAGCCTACGAGCAGTACTTC	CASSAHGAAYEQYF
TRBV29-1	15	TRBD2	many	TRBJ2-1	TGCAGCGTCAAGCGGACTAGCGGAGCTGACAATGAGCAGTTCTTC	CSVKRTSGADNEQFF
TRBV7-8	11	-	many	TRBJ2-1	TGTGCCAGCAGCTCGGCCGGGGGGCAGTTCTTC	CASSSAGGQFF
TRBV6-5	12	TRBD1	many	TRBJ1-2	TGTGCCAGCACCCAGGGGGCGCTTGGCTACACCTTC	CASTQGALGYTF
TRBV4-3	14	-	many	TRBJ2-7	TGCGCCAGCAGCCAAGATGACGCAGGGACCGAGCAGTACTTC	CASSQDDAGTEQYF
TRBV5-5	14	TRBD1	many	TRBJ1-2	TGTGCCAGCAGCACGGGACAGGGGTACTATGGCTACACCTTC	CASSTGQGYYGYTF
TRBV15	14	-	-	TRBJ2-7	TGTGCCACCAGCCTTAACAGGGCCCCCTACGAGCAGTACTTC	CATSLNRAPYEQYF
TRBV6-1	15	-	few	TRBJ2-4	TGTGCCAGTACCGCCGACAGGGCGGGAAGCGACATTCAGTACTTC	CASTADRAGSDIQYF
TRBV11-1	18	-	few	TRBJ2-3	TGTGCCAGCACCCGATCTCGGGGCTACCGAGACCCCACAGATACGCAGTATTTT	CASTRSRGYRDPTDTQYF
TRBV18	10	-	once	TRBJ2-7	TGTGCCAGCTCAGTCCCACGGGGGCGGTTC	CASSVPRGRF
TRBV20-1	14	-	many	TRBJ2-4	TGCAGTGCTAGTCGTTGGGGCGCCAAAAACATTCAGTACTTC	CSASRWGAKNIQYF
TRBV9	17	-	many	TRBJ1-2	TGTGCCAGCAGCGTAGGACGGGGAACCCTAGCTAACTATGGCTACACCTTC	CASSVGRGTLANYGYTF
TRBV9	17	TRBD1	many	TRBJ2-2	TGTGCCAGCAGCGTAGGCCTCTACAGGGGTAGGGCCGGGGAGCTGTTTTTT	CASSVGLYRGRAGELFF
TRBV29-1	12	-	many	TRBJ2-2	TGCAGCGTTGATATCTGGACCGGGGAGCTGTTTTTT	CSVDIWTGELFF
TRBV19	14	-	many	TRBJ2-1	TGTGCCAGTAGTATAGCAAGTGCCTACAATGAGCAGTTCTTC	CASSIASAYNEQFF
TRBV23-1	16	TRBD1	few	TRBJ2-7	TGCGCCAGCGTCAAGAGACAGGGGGATTGGACCTACGAGCAGTACTTC	CASVKRQGDWTYEQYF
TRBV5-1	15	-	many	TRBJ1-1	TGCGCCAGCAGCTTGGCTCCGATTGGGAACACTGAAGCTTTCTTT	CASSLAPIGNTEAFF
TRBV29-1	12	-	many	TRBJ2-2	TGCAGCGGACAGCGGGACACCGGGGAGCTGTTTTTT	CSGQRDTGELFF
TRBV2	14	-	few	TRBJ1-2	TGTGCCAGCAGTACACCTTCGGCAGGCTATGGCTACACCTTC	CASSTPSAGYGYTF
TRBV27	16	TRBD1	many	TRBJ2-7	TGTGCCAGCAGTCCAGCCGGACAGGGGTATTTCTACGAGCAGTACTTC	CASSPAGQGYFYEQYF
TRBV20-1	18	TRBD2	many	TRBJ2-2	TGCAGTGCTAGAGATAGTGGAACTAGCGCCACGAACACCGGGGAGCTGTTTTTT	CSARDSGTSATNTGELFF
TRBV29-1	12	TRBD1	many	TRBJ2-7	TGCAGCGTAGCGACAGGGGGGTTCGAGCAGTACTTC	CSVATGGFEQYF
TRBV4-3	17	-	-	TRBJ1-1	TGCGCCAGCAGCCAACGTGTTACTCCTGGGCAGAACACTGAAGCTTTCTTT	CASSQRVTPGQNTEAFF
TRBV6-2/TRBV6-3	17	TRBD2	few	TRBJ2-7	TGTGCCAGCAGTTACTTCGGTGTGCGGGAGAGGGCCTACGAGCAGTACTTC	CASSYFGVRERAYEQYF
TRBV5-1	12	-	-	TRBJ2-1	TGCGCCAGCGGCCAACAGGACCATGAGCAGTTCTTC	CASGQQDHEQFF
TRBV25-1	17	-	-	TRBJ2-3	TGTGCCAGCAGTGAATTTGGCGCGGGACGGAACACAGATACGCAGTATTTT	CASSEFGAGRNTDTQYF
TRBV19	13	-	-	TRBJ2-1	TGTGCCAGTAGTATCACAGGGTTTCCTGAGCAGTTCTTC	CASSITGFPEQFF
TRBV4-2	16	TRBD2	many	TRBJ2-7	TGTGCCAGCAGCCAAGATGGGACGGGAGGGCCCACTGCGGAGTACTTC	CASSQDGTGGPTAEYF
TRBV7-2	13	-	many	TRBJ1-5	TGTGCCAGCAGCTTAGATATAGATCAGCCCCAGCATTTT	CASSLDIDQPQHF
TRBV12-3/TRBV12-4	14	TRBD1	many	TRBJ1-4	TGTGCCAGCAGAGAGACAGGGGGAGCTGAAAAACTGTTTTTT	CASRETGGAEKLFF
TRBV12-3/TRBV12-4	15	-	many	TRBJ1-5	TGTGCCAGCAGTTTAGTGCCTGGGGCCAGGCGGCCCCAGCATTTT	CASSLVPGARRPQHF
TRBV27	16	TRBD2	many	TRBJ2-7	TGTGCCAGCAGTTCACCGACTAGCGGGAAAACCTACGAGCAGTACTTC	CASSSPTSGKTYEQYF
TRBV20-1	16	TRBD2	many	TRBJ2-3	TGCAGTGCTAGTAAGGCTAGCGGGAGGGCCACAGATACGCAGTATTTT	CSASKASGRATDTQYF
TRBV20-1	18	TRBD2	many	TRBJ2-7	TGCAGTGCTAGCCCCACTAGCGGGAGGGGTGAGGGTTCCTACGAGCAGTACTTC	CSASPTSGRGEGSYEQYF
TRBV24-1	15	TRBD1	many	TRBJ2-3	TGTGCCACCAGTGATTCCGACAGGGGGACAGATACGCAGTATTTT	CATSDSDRGTDTQYF
TRBV6-1	15	TRBD1	few	TRBJ2-5	TGTGCCAGCAGCCCCTACCCTGGGACAGGCGAGACCCAGTACTTC	CASSPYPGTGETQYF
TRBV7-9	13	-	many	TRBJ2-1	TGTGCCAGCAGCCCGGACCACTACAATGAGCAGTTCTTC	CASSPDHYNEQFF
TRBV6-2/TRBV6-3	15	TRBD1	many	TRBJ1-2	TGTGCCAGCAGTACCCTCGGACAGGTTAACTATGGCTACACCTTC	CASSTLGQVNYGYTF
TRBV19	13	-	-	TRBJ1-5	TGTGCCAGTAGTATCGAGGGACTGCAGCCCCAGCATTTT	CASSIEGLQPQHF
TRBV5-4	16	TRBD1	-	TRBJ2-3	TGTGCCAGCAGCCCGGGACAGCTAGAGTGGGCAGATACGCAGTATTTT	CASSPGQLEWADTQYF
TRBV6-5	14	TRBD1	many	TRBJ1-5	TGTGCCAGCAGCTACCTGGGGACAGATCAGCCCCAGCATTTT	CASSYLGTDQPQHF
TRBV12-3/TRBV12-4	15	-	many	TRBJ2-6	TGTGCCAGCAGTTTTGGGGGATTTGGGGCCAACGTCCTGACTTTC	CASSFGGFGANVLTF
TRBV12-3/TRBV12-4	13	-	many	TRBJ2-3	TGTGCCAGCAGTTTAGGCCAAGCAGATACGCAGTATTTT	CASSLGQADTQYF
TRBV29-1	13	-	few	TRBJ2-7	TGCAGCGTTGAATTTCCGGTAACCTACGAGCAGTACTTC	CSVEFPVTYEQYF
TRBV2	14	-	few	TRBJ2-5	TGTGCCAGCATTAAAAACAGGGACGAGGGGACCCAGTACTTC	CASIKNRDEGTQYF
TRBV5-1	19	TRBD2	many	TRBJ2-1	TGCGCCAGCAGCCCCGTGTCCGTCCTTGGAGCGGGAGTAGCGGGTGAGCAGTTCTTC	CASSPVSVLGAGVAGEQFF
TRBV5-4	14	-	few	TRBJ1-3	TGTGCCAGCAGCTTCTTGGGGGCCGAAAACACCATATATTTT	CASSFLGAENTIYF